The rows below give T cell receptor beta chains drawn from one sample of a study of T-cell reconstitution after alpha-beta-depleted transplantation in children. TCRdb reprocessed the PCR reads via MiXCR and lists one record per CDR3 protein. The sample carries some 200,000 distinct CDR3 sequences, roughly 10% recorded once. Sequencing used PBMCs, obtained before TCRalphabeta/CD19-depleted stem cell transplant. Receptors were obtained from a child less than two years old with acute myeloid leukemia, due to receive a stem cell transplant. The CDR3 runs from the conserved cysteine through the conserved F or W. Fields, in order: V gene, J gene, CDR3 protein.

v_gene: TRBV2
j_gene: TRBJ2-3
CDR3aa: CASSEAGEADTQYF

v_gene: TRBV20-1
j_gene: TRBJ2-7
CDR3aa: CSVIASGLDRYEQYF

v_gene: TRBV7-6
j_gene: TRBJ2-1
CDR3aa: CASSAADPGGEQFF

v_gene: TRBV6-5
j_gene: TRBJ2-1
CDR3aa: CASSYSGRTYNEQFF

v_gene: TRBV28
j_gene: TRBJ1-4
CDR3aa: CASSYTGGNEKLFF

v_gene: TRBV5-1
j_gene: TRBJ1-4
CDR3aa: CASSSEGQGREKLFF

v_gene: TRBV28
j_gene: TRBJ2-7
CDR3aa: CATSGVSSYEQYF

v_gene: TRBV5-6
j_gene: TRBJ2-1
CDR3aa: CASSLWGGGIYNEQFF

v_gene: TRBV20-1
j_gene: TRBJ2-3
CDR3aa: CSARSHTGSGSSTDTQYF

v_gene: TRBV28
j_gene: TRBJ1-5
CDR3aa: CASSLAIRPQHF

v_gene: TRBV5-1
j_gene: TRBJ2-3
CDR3aa: CASGRDRFTDTQYF

v_gene: TRBV12-3/TRBV12-4
j_gene: TRBJ2-7
CDR3aa: CASSFHSDEQYF

v_gene: TRBV6-1
j_gene: TRBJ2-7
CDR3aa: CASSETSGGSYEQYF

v_gene: TRBV5-1
j_gene: TRBJ2-1
CDR3aa: CASSSPSGSYEQFF

v_gene: TRBV20-1
j_gene: TRBJ2-2
CDR3aa: CSAQSLAGENTGELFF

v_gene: TRBV7-9
j_gene: TRBJ2-1
CDR3aa: CASNLAGEQFF

v_gene: TRBV27
j_gene: TRBJ2-3
CDR3aa: CASSSSSKPRTDTQYF

v_gene: TRBV14
j_gene: TRBJ1-2
CDR3aa: CVSSQGQGSNYGYTF

v_gene: TRBV6-6
j_gene: TRBJ1-4
CDR3aa: CASGQPNEKLFF

v_gene: TRBV12-3/TRBV12-4
j_gene: TRBJ1-2
CDR3aa: CASSQQGSYGYTF

v_gene: TRBV20-1
j_gene: TRBJ1-5
CDR3aa: CSANPGTGDQPQHF

v_gene: TRBV2
j_gene: TRBJ2-3
CDR3aa: CASRPGLPTDTQYF

v_gene: TRBV6-1
j_gene: TRBJ1-5
CDR3aa: CVSSSGTGNQPQHF

v_gene: TRBV24-1
j_gene: TRBJ1-1
CDR3aa: CATSDLSAWNTEAFF

v_gene: TRBV29-1
j_gene: TRBJ1-2
CDR3aa: CSVGIGTGDGYTF

v_gene: TRBV7-9
j_gene: TRBJ2-7
CDR3aa: CASSFPRDKGYYEQYF

v_gene: TRBV20-1
j_gene: TRBJ2-1
CDR3aa: CSASRTSGLNEQFF

v_gene: TRBV12-3/TRBV12-4
j_gene: TRBJ2-1
CDR3aa: CASSLMETSPYNEQFF

v_gene: TRBV5-6
j_gene: TRBJ2-3
CDR3aa: CASSRGGLSDTQYF

v_gene: TRBV11-1
j_gene: TRBJ2-3
CDR3aa: CASSLGGTSGKYIDTQYF

v_gene: TRBV5-1
j_gene: TRBJ1-6
CDR3aa: CASSVTGGDNSPLHF

v_gene: TRBV5-1
j_gene: TRBJ1-1
CDR3aa: CASSFDGTGKAFF

v_gene: TRBV20-1
j_gene: TRBJ2-3
CDR3aa: CSARGSLSRHTQYF

v_gene: TRBV7-2
j_gene: TRBJ1-1
CDR3aa: CASSLYRTDTEAFF

v_gene: TRBV24-1
j_gene: TRBJ2-7
CDR3aa: CATSGQSWEQYF

v_gene: TRBV5-1
j_gene: TRBJ1-4
CDR3aa: CASRSQPATNEKLFF

v_gene: TRBV5-4
j_gene: TRBJ2-1
CDR3aa: CASSFPTSSYNEQFF

v_gene: TRBV7-3
j_gene: TRBJ2-7
CDR3aa: CASSFSGQEEEQYF

v_gene: TRBV12-3/TRBV12-4
j_gene: TRBJ2-1
CDR3aa: CASSLSQASNEQFF